Below, one T cell receptor beta chain is given with its context. Its antigen is not identified. V lost 2 bases, J lost 6 bases, and 9 bases stayed unmatched. Germline V gene lookup returns CDR1 SGHVS and CDR2 FNYEAQ. CDR3 length: 16 residues. PCR amplification relied on 60 Vbeta primers (plus 13 Jbeta primers). The protocol was immunoSEQ multiplex PCR, while the TCRdb copy is restricted to in-frame clones and leaves out a portion. The top ten hold roughly 3.1% of the sample, which has under 150,000 clones, roughly 78% seen once. The sample comes from a study of cytomegalovirus exposure and HLA in healthy donors. Study-wide points: Later analysis demonstrated an association between a missense DCLRE1C variant and TCR beta V- and J-gene trimming. In the analysis, some V segments, TRBV6-2 and TRBV6-3 included, were excluded as indistinguishable.

This sequence originates from a woman in her twenties or thirties in good health and CMV-seropositive. V usage is TRBV7-6 and J usage is TRBJ2-1; 8 bases map to TRBD1. The sample taken for sequencing was PBMCs. The CDR3 sequence is CASSLWGRTGFNEQFF. CDR3 nucleotide sequence: TGTGCCAGCAGCTTATGGGGGCGGACAGGGTTCAATGAGCAGTTCTTC.